Below are 30 T cell receptor beta chains sequenced from a single sample in a study of blood T cells in healthy people across ages. The use of a sample-barcoded 5' primer and a J-beta primer mix characterized a second PCR of 7 to 11 cycles. TCRdb redid the calling of the 5' RACE reads with MiXCR, one entry per CDR3 protein. The table shows about 930,000 distinct CDR3 sequences, with around 29% occurring only once. These data were also reused for a study on T cells of mothers and their children.

Sequenced input: blood. The receptors here all came from a woman in her thirties or forties in good health.

This clonotype appeared many times. The rearrangement links TRBV28 to TRBJ2-7; 8 bases align to TRBD1. After removal of 3 bases from V and 2 bases from J, the junction contained 3 bases not matched to a gene. The CDR3 contains 14 residues. CDR1 is MDHEN and CDR2 is SYDVKM in the germline V gene. In nucleotides, the CDR3 is TGTGCCAGCAGTTTCACAGGGGGGACCTACGAGCAGTACTTC. It yields the protein CASSFTGGTYEQYF.

The chain employs TRBV7-9 and TRBJ1-2; 7 positions match TRBD1. Germline V lookup: CDR1 SEHNR, CDR2 FQNEAQ (reference sequence). This CDR3 has 15 amino acids. The J segment lost 13 bases and the V segment lost 1 base, leaving 15 bases of the junction unmatched. The CDR3 loop reads CASSLGDRASFGRTF. CDR3 nucleotide sequence: TGTGCCAGCAGCTTAGGAGACAGGGCCTCCTTCGGCCGCACCTTC.

This clonotype was seen at least ten times. The chain couples TRBV9 to TRBJ2-1; TRBD2 might be the D (5 bases). The V gene lost 3 bases and the J gene lost 9 bases, with 13 bases spanning the gap. Germline CDR1 reads SGDLS; CDR2 reads YYNGEE. The CDR3 consists of 13 residues. CDR3 sequence reads: CASSGASSGEQFF. CDR3 nucleotide sequence: TGTGCCAGCAGCGGGGCTAGCTCCGGTGAGCAGTTCTTC.

There are a few counts of this clonotype. The CDR3 sequence: CASTDRVLGNSPLHF. The DNA of the CDR3 is TGTGCCAGCACCGACAGGGTATTGGGGAATTCACCCCTCCACTTT. V gene TRBV6-5 combines with J gene TRBJ1-6; 7 positions match TRBD1. Germline CDR1 is MNHEY and CDR2 is SVGAGI. V shed 7 bases and J 7 bases; nucleotides not matched to a gene: 10. The CDR3 has 15 residues.

The chain links TRBV27 to TRBJ2-7, with 7 positions matching TRBD2. With V trimmed by 6 bases and J by 6 bases, 8 bases remained unmatched. The CDR3 spans 13 residues. Germline V gene lookup returns CDR1 MNHEY and CDR2 SMNVEV (reference sequence). The CDR3 region is CASRGGGFREQYF. The CDR3 DNA reads as TGTGCCAGCAGGGGGGGAGGGTTCCGCGAGCAGTACTTC.

This clonotype has only one observation. The J gene is TRBJ2-7, the V gene TRBV6-1, with 7 bases that match TRBD1. The V and J ends lost 2 bases and 0 bases, in that order; junction bases with no gene match: 19. CDR1 is MNHNS, CDR2 SASEGT, per germline. CDR3 length: 20 amino acids. The CDR3 DNA is TGTGCCAGCAGTGAAATCCTCCAATTCTGCGACAGGGTAAACTCCTACGAGCAGTACTTC. It encodes CASSEILQFCDRVNSYEQYF.

This clonotype was counted between two and nine times. A read error may explain this, as a much larger clone is one base away. The CDR3 bases are TGTGCCAGCCTAGAACAGTTCTACAATGAGCAGTACTTC. Translated, it gives CASLEQFYNEQYF. The chain combines TRBV6-2 or TRBV6-3 with TRBJ2-1; no reliable D call. The J call may be incorrect, as the DNA end agrees better with TRBJ2-7. This CDR3 comprises 13 residues. CDR1 and CDR2 from the germline V gene are MNHEY and SVGEGT.

This clonotype has a handful of counts. The V and J genes are TRBV11-1 and TRBJ2-1; D remains ambiguous. The germline gives CDR1 SGHAT, CDR2 FQDESV (reference sequence). V lost 5 bases and J 8 bases, leaving 10 bases between the germline ends. The CDR3 length is 12 residues. The DNA of the CDR3 is TGTGCCAGCAGCCCAAATTGGGATGAGCAGTTCTTC. Amino acid sequence: CASSPNWDEQFF.

The chain joins TRBV6-6 to TRBJ2-5; D call uncertain. CDR1 is MNHNY and CDR2 is SVGAGI in the germline V gene (reference sequence). V was clipped by 5 bases and J by 2 bases, with 9 bases between them. This CDR3 has 13 residues. This CDR3 is CASSPLKQETQYF. The CDR3 DNA reads as TGTGCCAGCAGTCCCCTCAAGCAAGAGACCCAGTACTTC.

The V and J genes are TRBV7-9 and TRBJ1-2, with D unresolved. V was shortened by 5 bases and J by 3 bases, with 10 bases between the two germline ends. The CDR3 consists of 13 residues. Germline V gene data show CDR1 as SEHNR and CDR2 as FQNEAQ (reference sequence). The CDR3 DNA reads as TGTGCCAGCAGCCCCACCGAAGACTATGGCTACACCTTC. Its translation is CASSPTEDYGYTF. Using reference TRBV7-9 and TRBJ1-2 for the parts outside the CDR3, the full variable domain is DTGVSQNPRHKITKRGQNVTFRCDPISEHNRLYWYRQTLGQGPEFLTYFQNEAQLEKSRLLSDRFSAERPKGSFSTLEIQRTEQGDSAMYLCASSPTEDYGYTFGSGTRLTVV.

This clonotype showed up just a few times. The rearrangement links TRBV7-9 to TRBJ2-2, with D perhaps matching TRBD1 (6 bases). Trimming left V 5 bases short and J 1 base short, with 11 bases between. Per the germline V gene, CDR1 is SEHNR and CDR2 is FQNEAQ (reference sequence). The CDR3 contains 15 residues. The CDR3 sequence: CASSPAGVNTGELFF. Written as DNA, the CDR3 is TGTGCCAGCAGCCCGGCAGGGGTGAACACCGGGGAGCTGTTTTTT.

This clonotype was found many times. The genes are TRBV3-1 and TRBJ1-2; TRBD1 matches 10 bases. The germline V gene encodes CDR1 LGHDT and CDR2 YNNKEL (reference sequence). The CDR3 runs to 14 residues. The junction had 4 bases not matched to a gene; V was cut back by 5 bases and J by 4 bases. The CDR3 DNA reads TGTGCCAGCAGCGGACAGGGGGGGAGCTATGGCTACACCTTC. It codes for CASSGQGGSYGYTF.

In this sample, this clonotype turned up a few times. It may be a read error: a sequence one base away is much more abundant. V gene TRBV5-8 combines with J gene TRBJ2-1, with D maybe TRBD2 (5 bases). The CDR3 is 16 residues long. From germline, CDR1 is SGHTS and CDR2 YDEGEE. Trimming stripped 0 bases from V and 10 bases from J, with 20 bases between. This CDR3 reads CASSLGRARSREEQFF. Here the CDR3 DNA reads TGTGCCAGCAGCTTGGGACGAGCTCGGTCTCGGGAAGAGCAGTTCTTC. Full variable domain (missing parts from reference TRBV5-8 and TRBJ2-1): EAGVTQSPTHLIKTRGQQATLRCSPISGHTSVYWYQQALGLGLQFLLWYDEGEERNRGNFPPRFSGRQFPNYSSELNVNALELEDSALYLCASSLGRARSREEQFFGPGTRLTVL.

The chain recombines TRBV4-1 with TRBJ2-1; D not resolved. Germline assignment: CDR1 MGHRA and CDR2 YSYEKL. The CDR3 length is 16 residues. Trimming removed 1 base at V and 9 bases at J, with 19 bases between. The CDR3 coding sequence is TGCGCCAGCAGCCAAGGACACAGCCGCGGAGACATTGAGCAGTTCTTC. It codes for CASSQGHSRGDIEQFF.

The chain has TRBV5-1 and TRBJ2-3; 7 bases map to TRBD1. CDR1 SGHRS and CDR2 YFSETQ come from the germline V gene. J lost 4 bases, V lost 0 bases, and 8 bases had no gene match. The length of the CDR3 is 16 residues. As DNA, the CDR3 is TGCGCCAGCAGCTTGGAGGGACAGCCCGGTCCAGATACGCAGTATTTT. This gives the protein CASSLEGQPGPDTQYF. The whole variable domain, filled in from reference TRBV5-1 and TRBJ2-3, reads KAGVTQTPRYLIKTRGQQVTLSCSPISGHRSVSWYQQTPGQGLQFLFEYFSETQRNKGNFPGRFSGRQFSNSRSEMNVSTLELGDSALYLCASSLEGQPGPDTQYFGPGTRLTVL.

The chain recombines TRBV12-3 or TRBV12-4 with TRBJ1-2, with D hard to call. V lost 6 bases to trimming and J lost 5 bases, with 7 bases between them. The CDR3 length is 11 residues. The CDR3: CASRPLYGYTF. DNA of the CDR3: TGTGCCAGCAGGCCCCTTTATGGCTACACCTTC.

In regard to this clonotype: A much larger clone lies one base from this, so it may be a read error. The CDR3 nucleotides read TGTCCCAGCAGCTTGGCGGACAAGGCCTACGAGCAGTACTTC. Translated: CPSSLADKAYEQYF. This sequence joins TRBV5-4 and TRBJ2-7; a possible D gene is TRBD1 (5 bases). From germline, CDR1 is SGHNT and CDR2 YYREEE (reference sequence). The CDR3 sequence is 14 residues long.

The chain joins TRBV5-1 to TRBJ1-1; D is possibly TRBD1 (6 bases). Germline V lookup: CDR1 SGHRS, CDR2 YFSETQ. V lost 4 bases and J lost 8, with 12 bases in between. The CDR3 is made up of 12 amino acids. CDR3 protein: CASSDTTGEAFF. CDR3 in DNA: TGCGCCAGCAGCGATACGACAGGAGAAGCTTTCTTT.

CDR3 in amino acids: CASSPTSGGVKGYEQYF. Here the CDR3 DNA reads TGTGCCAGCAGCCCGACTAGCGGGGGGGTAAAGGGATACGAGCAGTACTTC. V gene TRBV7-2 combines with J gene TRBJ2-7, with 14 bases identical to TRBD2. Germline V CDR1 and CDR2: SGHTA, FQGNSA. After removal of 5 bases from V and 4 bases from J, the junction contained 10 bases not matched to a gene. The CDR3 length is 17 residues.

With respect to this clonotype: A much larger clone differs from this one at a single base, so this may be a read error. The J gene is TRBJ2-4, the V gene TRBV10-3; 11 positions match TRBD2. V lost 10 bases and J lost 13; bases outside the gene matches: 12. This CDR3 contains 13 residues. In germline, CDR1 is ENHRY, CDR2 SYGVKD. As DNA, the CDR3 is TGTGCCACGACTAGCGGGGTTGACAATGAGCAGTACTTC. This sequence encodes CATTSGVDNEQYF.

The J gene is TRBJ1-5, the V gene TRBV28; D is uncertain. V shed 7 bases and J shed 3 bases, with 16 bases lying between them. The CDR3 covers 15 residues. Germline CDR1 is MDHEN and CDR2 is SYDVKM. This CDR3 is CASILVGGPNQPQHF. CDR3 sequence (DNA): TGTGCCAGCATCCTTGTGGGAGGTCCCAATCAGCCCCAGCATTTT.

A word on this clonotype: This likely comes from a read error, as the CDR3 has no conserved phenylalanine or tryptophan at its end. As DNA, the CDR3 is TGTGCCAGCAGTTTGGGGAATGAGCAGTTCGTC. Its translation: CASSLGNEQFV. The gene calls are TRBV27 and TRBJ2-1; no firm D call. Germline-derived CDR1 and CDR2 are MNHEY and SMNVEV (reference sequence). The CDR3 sequence is 11 residues long. V was clipped by 3 bases and J by 7 bases, with 4 bases between them.

The chain combines TRBV28 with TRBJ2-5; a weak D match, TRBD2 (5 bases). Germline-derived CDR1 and CDR2 are MDHEN and SYDVKM. The CDR3 contains 10 residues. CDR3 residues: CTAAGREQYF. CDR3 DNA: TGTACCGCCGCTGGTAGGGAGCAGTACTTC.

The V call is TRBV20-1, the J call TRBJ1-2; D is perhaps TRBD1 (6 bases). The CDR3 spans 13 residues. CDR1 DFQATT and CDR2 SNEGSKA come from the germline V gene (reference sequence). Trimming stripped 4 bases from V and 7 bases from J, with 16 bases between. The CDR3 loop reads CSAKQGFISGYTF. Written as DNA, the CDR3 is TGCAGTGCTAAACAGGGTTTTATAAGTGGCTACACCTTC.

The CDR3 reads CASSLVITGGEGGTQYF. CDR3 DNA sequence: TGTGCCAGCAGCTTAGTCATCACAGGGGGCGAAGGGGGGACCCAGTACTTC. V is TRBV7-2 and J is TRBJ2-5; 9 bases are a match to TRBD1. V shed 1 base and J 7 bases; nucleotides not matched to a gene: 13. This CDR3 spans 17 amino acids. Germline V lookup: CDR1 SGHTA, CDR2 FQGNSA.

This clonotype has only a few counts. The chain employs TRBV9 and TRBJ2-1, with no clear D. The germline V and J ends were trimmed by 0 bases and 2 bases, with 9 bases remaining between them. Germline lookup yields CDR1 SGDLS and CDR2 YYNGEE. The CDR3 has 15 amino acids. The DNA for the CDR3 is TGTGCCAGCAGCGTAGGGCAGACGACCTACAATGAGCAGTTCTTC. It codes for CASSVGQTTYNEQFF.

The chain combines TRBV30 with TRBJ1-1, with 7 bases matching TRBD1. The germline gives CDR1 GTSNPN, CDR2 SVGIG (reference sequence). V gave up 8 bases and J gave up 6 bases; unmatched junction bases: 9. The CDR3 totals 12 residues. The CDR3 coding sequence is TGTGCCGGTCGGGACAGTTGGTCTGAAGCTTTCTTT. It is translated as CAGRDSWSEAFF.

Note on this clonotype: This clone may be a read error of a much larger clone one base away. The rearrangement uses TRBV28 and TRBJ2-4; maybe TRBD2 (5 bases). Germline-derived CDR1 and CDR2 are MDHEN and SYDVKM. This CDR3 spans 14 amino acids. The CDR3 DNA reads TGTGCCAGCAGTCCAGAGCTAGCCAAAAGCATTCAGTACTTC. It specifies CASSPELAKSIQYF.

This clonotype appeared a few times. The chain recombines TRBV4-3 with TRBJ2-2; D uncertain. The germline V and J ends were trimmed by 5 bases and 8 bases, with 9 bases remaining between them. CDR3 length: 12 amino acids. The germline gives CDR1 LGHNA, CDR2 YSLEER. The CDR3 sequence: CASSYTGGELFF. Here the CDR3 DNA reads TGCGCCAGCAGCTATACCGGGGGGGAGCTGTTTTTT.

The chain links TRBV5-1 to TRBJ2-5; the D gene is possibly TRBD2 (5 bases). The CDR3 is 12 amino acids. CDR1 is SGHRS and CDR2 is YFSETQ in the germline V gene. V lost 5 bases, J lost 5 bases, and 10 bases lay in between. CDR3 region: CASRPDSETQYF. The CDR3 coding sequence is TGCGCCAGCAGGCCGGACTCGGAGACCCAGTACTTC.